One and the same sample provided the 29 T cell receptor beta chains below, sequenced in a study of chemoradiotherapy in HPV16-positive cancers. Clones were sequenced by immunoSEQ multiplex PCR, and TCRdb holds only the in-frame ones, with some missing. Here the sample spans 65,000 to 80,000 clones, about nine tenths being singletons. Sequenced here: blood, sampled from a patient who underwent chemoradiotherapy. These receptors originate from a human donor with HPV-associated anogenital cancer.

The rearrangement uses TRBV18 and TRBJ2-5; 9 bases line up with TRBD1. The CDR3 has 17 amino acids. The junction had 15 bases not matched to a gene; V was cut back by 5 bases and J by 5 bases. The germline V gene has CDR1 KGHSH and CDR2 LQKENI. This chain's CDR3 is CASSTNRGPAEGETQYF. CDR3 DNA: TGTGCCAGCTCAACAAACAGGGGGCCCGCGGAGGGGGAGACCCAGTACTTC. The whole variable domain, remainder taken from reference TRBV18 and TRBJ2-5, is NAGVMQNPRHLVRRRGQEARLRCSPMKGHSHVYWYRQLPEEGLKFMVYLQKENIIDESGMPKERFSAEFPKEGPSILRIQQVVRGDSAAYFCASSTNRGPAEGETQYFGPGTRLLVL.

The chain combines TRBV7-3 with TRBJ1-1; 12 bases align to TRBD1. The CDR3 has 14 amino acids. Germline trimming cut 7 bases from V and 11 bases from J; bases unmatched to any gene: 11. The germline V gene has CDR1 SGHTA and CDR2 FQGTGA. The CDR3 sequence: CASNPGTGGILAFF. The CDR3 DNA sequence: TGTGCCAGCAACCCAGGGACAGGGGGCATTTTGGCTTTCTTT.

This rearrangement joins TRBV6-6 to TRBJ1-3; D gene unclear. The V gene's germline CDR1 is MNHNY and CDR2 SVGAGI (reference sequence). The CDR3 is made up of 16 amino acids. V lost 6 bases, J lost 4 bases, and 19 bases lay in between. CDR3 sequence (DNA): TGTGCCAGCAGAACGGGCCGACCTAGCTCAGGAAACACCATATATTTT. Translated, it gives CASRTGRPSSGNTIYF.

V usage is TRBV13 and J usage is TRBJ2-5; 7 nucleotides line up with TRBD2. The better agreement between TRBJ2-7 and the DNA end casts doubt on the J call. Germline lookup yields CDR1 PRHDT and CDR2 FYEKMQ (reference sequence). This CDR3 is built from 14 residues. This CDR3 reads CASSLGLYSYEQYF. CDR3 DNA sequence: TGTGCCAGCAGCCTGGGACTATACTCCTACGAGCAGTACTTC.

This chain joins TRBV28 and TRBJ1-3; the D gene is possibly TRBD1 (6 bases). From germline, CDR1 is MDHEN and CDR2 SYDVKM. The length of the CDR3 is 17 residues. Deletions cut 5 bases from V and 0 bases from J, with 17 bases between. The CDR3 nucleotides are TGTGCCAGCAGTCTGCTGAGGGGGGCCGGCTCTGGAAACACCATATATTTT. It specifies CASSLLRGAGSGNTIYF.

The V call is TRBV5-4, the J call TRBJ2-5, with a weak D call TRBD2 (7 bases). The CDR3 is made up of 14 amino acids. Trimming pared 0 bases from V and 5 bases from J, leaving 11 bases between. Per germline, CDR1 SGHNT and CDR2 YYREEE (reference sequence). CDR3 sequence: CASSLGGGAETQYF. CDR3 nucleotide sequence: TGTGCCAGCAGCTTGGGTGGGGGGGCGGAGACCCAGTACTTC. Looking up the rest from reference TRBV5-4 and TRBJ2-5 gives the full variable domain: ETGVTQSPTHLIKTRGQQVTLRCSSQSGHNTVSWYQQALGQGPQFIFQYYREEENGRGNFPPRFSGLQFPNYSSELNVNALELDDSALYLCASSLGGGAETQYFGPGTRLLVL.

This clone was seen only a few times. V and J are TRBV6-5 and TRBJ1-2; D is possibly TRBD1 (5 bases). The CDR3 has 15 amino acids. CDR1 is MNHEY, CDR2 SVGAGI, per germline. Trimming left V 6 bases short and J 8 bases short, with 22 bases between. The CDR3 DNA is TGTGCCAGCAGCCCATACCCCCCCGGGAAGGGGGGCTACACCTTC. It codes for CASSPYPPGKGGYTF.

The chain recombines TRBV4-1 with TRBJ1-2; 8 nucleotides match TRBD1. The CDR3 is made up of 17 amino acids. J lost 4 bases, V lost 0 bases, and 10 bases had no gene match. Per the germline V gene, CDR1 is MGHRA and CDR2 is YSYEKL. DNA for the CDR3: TGCGCCAGCAGCCAAGAGGCCCCCCAGGGACAGGTCTATGGCTACACCTTC. Its protein is CASSQEAPQGQVYGYTF.

V and J are TRBV28 and TRBJ2-1, with TRBD2 identical over 7 bases. This CDR3 is built from 17 residues. The germline V gene has CDR1 MDHEN and CDR2 SYDVKM. After removal of 2 bases from V and 2 bases from J, the junction contained 9 bases not matched to a gene. CDR3 bases: TGTGCCAGCAGTTTAGGGAGGGCTAGCGCCCCCTACAATGAGCAGTTCTTC. Translation gives CASSLGRASAPYNEQFF.

The chain couples TRBV6-1 to TRBJ2-5, with TRBD2 matching over 7 bases. Germline V lookup: CDR1 MNHNS, CDR2 SASEGT. The CDR3 is made up of 15 amino acids. With V trimmed by 3 bases and J by 5 bases, 9 bases remained unmatched. As DNA, the CDR3 is TGTGCCAGCAGTGAGGTGGCAGTCGGGGGGGAGACCCAGTACTTC. Its translation: CASSEVAVGGETQYF.

The rearrangement uses TRBV6-1 and TRBJ2-3; the D gene is possibly TRBD1 (6 bases). The CDR3 extends over 12 amino acids. CDR1 is MNHNS and CDR2 is SASEGT in the germline V gene. Trimming shortened V by 8 bases and J by 2 bases, and 8 bases separated the two germline ends. The CDR3, as DNA: TGTGCCAGCGGGACAAACACAGATACGCAGTATTTT. As protein: CASGTNTDTQYF.

CDR3 nucleotide sequence: TGCGCCAGCAGCCTCCGGGACAGCCTTACGAACACTGAAGCTTTCTTT. It translates to CASSLRDSLTNTEAFF. The gene calls are TRBV4-1 and TRBJ1-1, with 7 nucleotides matching TRBD1. CDR1 is MGHRA and CDR2 is YSYEKL in the germline V gene. This CDR3 is built from 16 residues. J lost 1 base, V lost 4 bases, and 9 bases had no gene match.

The chain links TRBV7-2 to TRBJ2-7; tentative D call: TRBD1 (5 bases). Trimming pared 2 bases from V and 3 bases from J, leaving 11 bases between. Germline assignment: CDR1 SGHTA and CDR2 FQGNSA. CDR3 size: 14 residues. CDR3 nucleotide sequence: TGTGCCAGCAGCTTAAGGCAGGGAATCTACGAGCAGTACTTC. Residues: CASSLRQGIYEQYF.

V usage is TRBV9 and J usage is TRBJ1-2, with TRBD1 matching 9 bases. The CDR3 extends over 14 amino acids. The ends lost 2 bases at V and 6 bases at J; junction bases unmatched: 5. Looked up from germline, CDR1 is SGDLS and CDR2 is YYNGEE. The CDR3 nucleotides read TGTGCCAGCAGCGTCGCACAGGGGGCGGATGGCTACACCTTC. Its translation is CASSVAQGADGYTF.

The chain has TRBV12-5 and TRBJ1-2; the D is unclear. V lost 6 bases to trimming and J lost 2 bases, with 4 bases between them. Germline V CDR1 and CDR2: LGHNT, FRNRAP. The CDR3 sequence is 11 residues long. Here the CDR3 reads CASGDNYGYTF. The CDR3 region has the DNA TGTGCTAGTGGGGACAACTATGGCTACACCTTC.

This clone was detected once. This chain joins TRBV7-9 and TRBJ2-1, with a possible D match to TRBD1 (6 bases). This CDR3 region has 15 residues. The V gene's germline CDR1 is SEHNR and CDR2 FQNEAQ (reference sequence). The V and J ends lost 5 bases and 3 bases respectively, with 14 bases between them. The DNA of the CDR3 is TGTGCCAGCAGCCCCACAGGGAGACTCTACAATGAGCAGTTCTTC. It yields the protein CASSPTGRLYNEQFF.

The CDR3 protein is CASSPLSTELTGELFF. CDR3 sequence (DNA): TGTGCCAGCTCACCACTAAGTACGGAACTCACCGGGGAGCTGTTTTTT. The gene calls are TRBV18 and TRBJ2-2, with D unclear. The germline CDR1 and CDR2 sequences are KGHSH and LQKENI. The CDR3 totals 16 residues. Trimming stripped 1 base from V and 4 bases from J, with 13 bases between.

The chain carries TRBV29-1 and TRBJ2-7; the match to TRBD1 covers 10 bases. Trimming took 4 bases from V and 4 from J; bases not matched to a gene: 4. CDR1 is SQVTM, CDR2 ANQGSEA, per germline. The CDR3 totals 13 residues. The CDR3 DNA reads as TGCAGCGTTGCCGGGACAGGGGCGTACGAGCAGTACTTC. It translates to CSVAGTGAYEQYF.

The genes are TRBV28 and TRBJ1-5; 7 bases fit TRBD1. The junction had 13 bases not matched to a gene; V was cut back by 8 bases and J by 6 bases. The CDR3 length is 15 residues. CDR1 MDHEN and CDR2 SYDVKM come from the germline V gene. CDR3 sequence: CASEWGGGVSQPQHF. In DNA form, the CDR3 reads TGTGCCAGCGAGTGGGGAGGGGGCGTTAGTCAGCCCCAGCATTTT.

The rearrangement joins TRBV5-1 to TRBJ2-1; D call uncertain. CDR1 is SGHRS, CDR2 YFSETQ, per germline. CDR3 length: 13 residues. V was clipped by 1 base and J by 9 bases, with 11 bases between them. The CDR3 loop is CASSLSVRGEQFF. The CDR3 DNA sequence: TGCGCCAGCAGCTTGTCGGTCCGTGGTGAGCAGTTCTTC. The whole variable domain, remainder taken from reference TRBV5-1 and TRBJ2-1, is KAGVTQTPRYLIKTRGQQVTLSCSPISGHRSVSWYQQTPGQGLQFLFEYFSETQRNKGNFPGRFSGRQFSNSRSEMNVSTLELGDSALYLCASSLSVRGEQFFGPGTRLTVL.

A note on this clone: An end of the junction differs from the germline gene, which may be a read error. This chain joins TRBV30 and TRBJ1-6, with D unclear. CDR3 length: 18 amino acids. The germline V gene has CDR1 GTSNPN and CDR2 SVGIG (reference sequence). The CDR3 spells CAWSVGQANFLYNSLLHF. CDR3 in DNA: TGTGCCTGGAGTGTAGGGCAGGCCAACTTCCTCTATAATTCACTCCTCCACTTT.

Worth noting for this clone: The CDR3 carries no conserved terminal phenylalanine or tryptophan, so it likely arises from a read error. J is TRBJ1-1 and V is TRBV4-1; no reliable D call. This CDR3 region has 14 residues. V dropped 4 bases and J dropped 1 base, with 10 bases sitting between them. Germline CDR1 and CDR2: MGHRA and YSYEKL. As DNA, the CDR3 is TGCGCCAGCAGCCCCGCGGGTGGGAACACTGAAGCTTTCCTT. Its translation: CASSPAGGNTEAFL.

The V call is TRBV5-1, the J call TRBJ2-5, with TRBD1 identical over 11 bases. V lost 0 bases, J lost 5 bases, and 6 bases stayed unmatched. Germline V gene data show CDR1 as SGHRS and CDR2 as YFSETQ. CDR3 size: 16 residues. This CDR3 reads CASSLGTGGGGETQYF. The DNA for the CDR3 is TGCGCCAGCAGCTTGGGGACAGGGGGCGGCGGGGAGACCCAGTACTTC.

This clone turned up a few times. This chain connects TRBV7-9 to TRBJ1-3; TRBD1 is a possible D gene (5 bases). The CDR3 is 13 residues long. Germline lookup yields CDR1 SEHNR and CDR2 FQNEAQ (reference sequence). Trimming cost V 3 bases and J 4 bases, with 7 bases left between them. This CDR3 reads CASSLRTGNTIYF. In nucleotides, the CDR3 is TGTGCCAGCAGCTTGAGGACAGGAAACACCATATATTTT.

The chain combines TRBV27 with TRBJ1-1; 9 bases are a match to TRBD1. The CDR3 has 17 amino acids. Germline CDR1 reads MNHEY; CDR2 reads SMNVEV (reference sequence). Germline trimming cut 8 bases from V and 0 bases from J; bases unmatched to any gene: 13. CDR3 region: CASQGQGTVAVNTEAFF. CDR3 in DNA: TGTGCCAGCCAGGGACAGGGCACGGTCGCCGTGAACACTGAAGCTTTCTTT.

The chain couples TRBV29-1 to TRBJ2-7, with TRBD2 matching over 14 bases. Germline V gene sequence: CDR1 SQVTM, CDR2 ANQGSEA. Trimming removed 4 bases from V and 5 bases from J; junction bases left unmatched: 1. The CDR3 runs to 13 residues. The CDR3 spells CSVVGLAGDEQYF. For the CDR3, the DNA is TGCAGCGTTGTGGGACTAGCGGGAGACGAGCAGTACTTC.

The J gene is TRBJ2-2, the V gene TRBV9; 9 bases fit TRBD2. The CDR3 length is 16 residues. Germline V CDR1 and CDR2: SGDLS, YYNGEE. The V gene end was trimmed by 2 bases and the J gene end by 7 bases; junction bases not matched to a gene: 9. The CDR3 is CASSVGLASYLGELFF. CDR3 bases: TGTGCCAGCAGCGTTGGACTAGCGTCCTATCTCGGGGAGCTGTTTTTT. Combining the CDR3 with reference TRBV9 and TRBJ2-2 gives the whole variable domain DSGVTQTPKHLITATGQRVTLRCSPRSGDLSVYWYQQSLDQGLQFLIQYYNGEERAKGNILERFSAQQFPDLHSELNLSSLELGDSALYFCASSVGLASYLGELFFGEGSRLTVL.

This clone occurred a few times. The V call is TRBV4-2, the J call TRBJ1-2; tentative D call: TRBD1 (5 bases). The germline V gene has CDR1 LGHNA and CDR2 YNFKEQ. With 0 bases removed from V and 7 bases from J, the gap between germline ends came to 12 bases. The CDR3 sequence is 14 residues long. CDR3 loop: CASSQDTRVFGYTF. The CDR3 DNA follows: TGTGCCAGCAGCCAAGACACCAGGGTTTTTGGCTACACCTTC.

The chain has TRBV29-1 and TRBJ2-1, with D tentatively TRBD2 (6 bases). The CDR3 contains 12 residues. V lost 4 bases, J lost 8 bases, and 12 bases lay in between. Germline V lookup: CDR1 SQVTM, CDR2 ANQGSEA. CDR3 in DNA: TGCAGCGTTGTCCCTAGCGTCGATGAGCAGTTCTTC. Translating it yields CSVVPSVDEQFF.